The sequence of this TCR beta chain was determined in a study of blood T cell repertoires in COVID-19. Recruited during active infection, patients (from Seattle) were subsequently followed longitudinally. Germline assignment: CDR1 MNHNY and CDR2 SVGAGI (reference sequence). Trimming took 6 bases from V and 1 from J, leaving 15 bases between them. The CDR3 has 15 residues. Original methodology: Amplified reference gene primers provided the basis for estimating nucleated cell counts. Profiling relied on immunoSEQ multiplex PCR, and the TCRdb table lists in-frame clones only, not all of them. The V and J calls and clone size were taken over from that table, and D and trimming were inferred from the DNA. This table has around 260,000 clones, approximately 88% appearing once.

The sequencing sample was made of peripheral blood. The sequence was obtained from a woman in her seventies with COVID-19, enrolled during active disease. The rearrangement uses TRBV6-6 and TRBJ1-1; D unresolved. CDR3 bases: TGTGCCAGCAGGAACCCGGGTCTCGGGAACACTGAAGCTTTCTTT. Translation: CASRNPGLGNTEAFF.